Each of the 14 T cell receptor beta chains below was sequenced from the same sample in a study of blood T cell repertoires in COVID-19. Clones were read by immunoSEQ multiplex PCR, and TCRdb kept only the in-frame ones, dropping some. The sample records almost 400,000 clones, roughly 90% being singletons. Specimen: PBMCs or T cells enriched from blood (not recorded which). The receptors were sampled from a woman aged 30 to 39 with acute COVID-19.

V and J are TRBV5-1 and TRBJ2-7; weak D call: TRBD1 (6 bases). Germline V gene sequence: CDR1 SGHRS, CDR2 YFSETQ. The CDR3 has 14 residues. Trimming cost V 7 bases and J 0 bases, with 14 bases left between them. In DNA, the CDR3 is TGCGCCAGCCACGGGACACCGAGCTCCTACGAGCAGTACTTC. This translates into CASHGTPSSYEQYF.

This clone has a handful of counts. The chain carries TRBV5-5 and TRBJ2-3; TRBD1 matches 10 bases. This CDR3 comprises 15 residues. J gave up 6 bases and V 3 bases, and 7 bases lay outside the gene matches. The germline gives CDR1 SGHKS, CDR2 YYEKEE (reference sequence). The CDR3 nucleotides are TGTGCCAGCAGCTCGCCGACAGGGGGCTTGGATACGCAGTATTTT. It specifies CASSSPTGGLDTQYF.

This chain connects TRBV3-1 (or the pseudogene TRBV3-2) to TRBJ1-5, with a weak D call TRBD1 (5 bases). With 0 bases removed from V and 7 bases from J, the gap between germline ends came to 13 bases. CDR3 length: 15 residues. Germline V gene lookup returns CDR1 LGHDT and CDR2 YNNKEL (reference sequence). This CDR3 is CASSQDGAGGQPQHF. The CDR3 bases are TGTGCCAGCAGCCAAGACGGGGCGGGGGGACAGCCCCAGCATTTT.

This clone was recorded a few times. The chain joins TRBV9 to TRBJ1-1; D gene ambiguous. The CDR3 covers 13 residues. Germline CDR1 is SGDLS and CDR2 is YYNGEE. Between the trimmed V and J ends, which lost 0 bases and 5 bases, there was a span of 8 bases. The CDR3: CASSVEPGTEAFF. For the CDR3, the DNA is TGTGCCAGCAGCGTAGAGCCGGGGACTGAAGCTTTCTTT.

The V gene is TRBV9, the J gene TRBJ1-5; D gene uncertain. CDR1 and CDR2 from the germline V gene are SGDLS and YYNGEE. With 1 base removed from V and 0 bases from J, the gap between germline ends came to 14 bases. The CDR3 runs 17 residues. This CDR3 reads CASSVKLKSDSNQPQHF. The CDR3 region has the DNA TGTGCCAGCAGCGTAAAACTCAAGAGTGATAGCAATCAGCCCCAGCATTTT.

The CDR3 bases are TGTGCCAGCAGTGATCGGACTAGTGGAAGCACAGATACGCAGTATTTT. Translated: CASSDRTSGSTDTQYF. The gene calls are TRBV27 and TRBJ2-3; 7 bases are shared with TRBD2. J gave up 0 bases and V 5 bases, and 8 bases lay outside the gene matches. The germline CDR1 and CDR2 sequences are MNHEY and SMNVEV (reference sequence). This CDR3 region has 16 residues.

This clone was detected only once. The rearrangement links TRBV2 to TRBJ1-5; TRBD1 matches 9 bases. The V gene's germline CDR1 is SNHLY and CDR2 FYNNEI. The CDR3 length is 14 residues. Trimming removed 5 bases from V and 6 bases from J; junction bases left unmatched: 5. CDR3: CASSIGTGPQPQHF. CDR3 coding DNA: TGTGCCAGCAGTATAGGGACAGGGCCTCAGCCCCAGCATTTT.

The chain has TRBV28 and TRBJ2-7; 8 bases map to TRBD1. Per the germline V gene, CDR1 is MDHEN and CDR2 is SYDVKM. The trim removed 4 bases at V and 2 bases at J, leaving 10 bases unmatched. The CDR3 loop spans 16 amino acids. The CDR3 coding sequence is TGTGCCAGCAGTTCTACCCCTGGGACAGGCCCCTACGAGCAGTACTTC. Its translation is CASSSTPGTGPYEQYF.

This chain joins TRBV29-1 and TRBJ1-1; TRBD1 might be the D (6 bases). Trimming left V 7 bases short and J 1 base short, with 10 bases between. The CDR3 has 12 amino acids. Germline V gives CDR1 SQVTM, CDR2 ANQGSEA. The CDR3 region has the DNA TGCAGCGGGGAACAGGGGAACACTGAAGCTTTCTTT. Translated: CSGEQGNTEAFF. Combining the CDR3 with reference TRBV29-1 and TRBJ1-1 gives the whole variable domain SAVISQKPSRDICQRGTSLTIQCQVDSQVTMMFWYRQQPGQSLTLIATANQGSEATYESGFVIDKFPISRPNLTFSTLTVSNMSPEDSSIYLCSGEQGNTEAFFGQGTRLTVV.

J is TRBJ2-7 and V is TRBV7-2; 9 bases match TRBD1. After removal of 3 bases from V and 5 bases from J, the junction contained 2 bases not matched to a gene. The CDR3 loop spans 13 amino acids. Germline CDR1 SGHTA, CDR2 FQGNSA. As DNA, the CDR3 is TGTGCCAGCAGCTTGCGACAGGGGGACGAGCAGTACTTC. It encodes CASSLRQGDEQYF.

The CDR3 region is CASSLTSGTYYEQYF. The CDR3 nucleotides read TGTGCCAGCAGCTTGACTAGCGGGACCTACTACGAGCAGTACTTC. V and J are TRBV7-2 and TRBJ2-7; TRBD2 matches at 11 bases. CDR3 length: 15 amino acids. J gave up 3 bases and V 3 bases, and 4 bases lay outside the gene matches. Germline CDR1 reads SGHTA; CDR2 reads FQGNSA.

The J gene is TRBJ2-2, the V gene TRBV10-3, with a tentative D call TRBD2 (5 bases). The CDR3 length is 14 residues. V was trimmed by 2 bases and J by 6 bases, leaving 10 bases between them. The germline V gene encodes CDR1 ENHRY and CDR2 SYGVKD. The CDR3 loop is CAISEPKGAGELFF. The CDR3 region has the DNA TGTGCCATCAGTGAGCCGAAGGGAGCCGGGGAGCTGTTTTTT.

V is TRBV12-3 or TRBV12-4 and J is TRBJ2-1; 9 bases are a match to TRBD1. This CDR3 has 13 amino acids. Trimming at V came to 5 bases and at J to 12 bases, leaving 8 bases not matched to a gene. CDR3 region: CASSPRTGALQFF. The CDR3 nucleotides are TGTGCCAGCAGTCCCCGGACAGGGGCTCTGCAGTTCTTC.

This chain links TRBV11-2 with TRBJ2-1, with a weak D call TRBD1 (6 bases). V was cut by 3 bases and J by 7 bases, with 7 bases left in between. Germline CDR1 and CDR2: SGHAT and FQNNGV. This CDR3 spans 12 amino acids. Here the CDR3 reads CASSFRGNEQFF. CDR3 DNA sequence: TGTGCCAGCAGCTTCAGGGGAAATGAGCAGTTCTTC. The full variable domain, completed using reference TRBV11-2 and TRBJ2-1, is EAGVAQSPRYKIIEKRQSVAFWCNPISGHATLYWYQQILGQGPKLLIQFQNNGVVDDSQLPKDRFSAERLKGVDSTLKIQPAKLEDSAVYLCASSFRGNEQFFGPGTRLTVL.